This T cell receptor (beta chain) was observed in a study of blood T cell repertoires in COVID-19. Study as a whole: From T cells, B-cell-depleted T cells, or PBMCs came the material, which was cDNA or gDNA.

Authors' data handling: Nucleated cell counts were estimated from reference gene primer amplification. Clones were sequenced by immunoSEQ multiplex PCR, and TCRdb holds only the in-frame ones, with some missing. V, J and clone size reflect that table, while D and trimming were determined from the DNA. The sample includes roughly 120,000 clones, 75% to 90% seen only once; the top ten take 1.9%. This clone has just a few counts. Germline V gene sequence: CDR1 MNHEY, CDR2 SVGAGI. V was pared by 5 bases and J by 4 bases, with 4 bases of the junction left unmatched. This CDR3 region has 14 residues. The sample taken for sequencing was peripheral blood. The rearrangement uses TRBV6-5 and TRBJ2-1, with 8 bases that match TRBD1. This TCR came from a man between 65 and 85 years old with acute or convalescent COVID-19. CDR3 in amino acids: CASSLTGEYNEQFF. CDR3 coding DNA: TGTGCCAGCAGTCTGACAGGGGAGTACAATGAGCAGTTCTTC.